Sequencing of this T cell receptor beta chain was carried out in a study of CXCR3-negative and CXCR3-positive naive CD8 T cells. Details on this clonotype: Its target is not known.

Through 5' RACE with UMI labels, the TRB cDNA libraries were prepared. TCRdb re-called the 5' RACE reads, yielding one record per CDR3 amino acid sequence without DNA. The repertoire table contains fewer than 55,000 distinct CDR3 sequences. The CDR3 contains 15 residues. From germline, CDR1 is LGHNA and CDR2 YSLEER. Study-wide findings and caveats: More hydrophobic TRB CDR3s occurred in CXCR3-positive than in CXCR3-negative naive cells. Within a donor, both naive subsets shared TRBV-TRBJ usage, unlike memory cells.

Every subset of CD8+ T cells was sorted in triplicate at 300,000 cells each. Naive CD8+ T cells showed CD45RO-CCR7+CD27+CD95-. The receptor was isolated from a human donor in good health. Some clones in this sample may be carry-over from other donors' samples. Sequencing was performed on naive CXCR3- CD8+ T cells from blood. Subset here: CD45RO-CCR7+CD27+CD95- naive CD8+ T cells lacking CXCR3 (TNR3-). The chain is built from TRBV4-3 and TRBJ1-1; TCRdb gives TRBD1 as the D gene, but with no DNA this cannot be confirmed. The CDR3 reads CASSQDRGANTEAFF.